This T cell receptor beta chain was observed in a study of T cell changes during pregnancy in multiple sclerosis. The germline V gene has CDR1 LNHDA and CDR2 SQIVND (reference sequence). The CDR3 consists of 15 residues. The ends lost 11 bases at V and 3 bases at J; junction bases unmatched: 10. Assay: immunoSEQ multiplex PCR; the TCRdb copy retains only in-frame clones and omits some. The table records 25,000 to 35,000 clones, roughly 90% of them present only once. The specimen comprised CD8+ T cells from peripheral blood mononuclear cells, sampled before pregnancy. This receptor was obtained from a female donor with multiple sclerosis, enrolled in a pregnancy study. The chain links TRBV19 to TRBJ2-2, with TRBD1 identical over 9 bases. CDR3 coding DNA: TGTGCCGCCGGGGGGACAGGGTTTTACACCGGGGAGCTGTTTTTT. This sequence encodes CAAGGTGFYTGELFF.